In this sample, the clone carrying this TCR beta chain turned up a few times. Its antigen is currently unknown. This specimen belongs to a study of T-cell reconstitution after alpha-beta-depleted transplantation in children. Study-wide points: A year had passed since transplant, and T-cell counts and diversity by then came mostly from newly produced T cells. Surviving recipient T cells and intrathymic progenitors accounted for some patients' high TCRbeta diversity at day 60. Several hundred expanded graft clones reportedly were the source of alpha-beta T cells about two months after transplant.

Trimming cost V 2 bases and J 8 bases; bases outside gene matches: 6. Germline V lookup: CDR1 MNHEY, CDR2 SVGAGI. This CDR3 is 15 amino acids long. Preparation of the TCRbeta library used unique molecular identifiers. TCRdb re-analysed the PCR reads in MiXCR, keeping a single row per CDR3 protein. The data hold 600,000 or so distinct CDR3 sequences, with under 30% observed a single time. The starting material was PBMCs, mostly from graft donor cells, obtained 360 days after TCRalphabeta/CD19-depleted stem cell transplant. The chain carries TRBV6-5 and TRBJ2-1; 10 nucleotides match TRBD2. This clonotype originated in a boy in the first two years of life who had a stem cell transplant for acute myeloid leukemia, so the T cells may come from the graft donor. The CDR3 coding sequence is TGTGCCAGCAGTTACACGGCCCTAGCGGGGGATGAGCAGTTCTTC. This gives the protein CASSYTALAGDEQFF.